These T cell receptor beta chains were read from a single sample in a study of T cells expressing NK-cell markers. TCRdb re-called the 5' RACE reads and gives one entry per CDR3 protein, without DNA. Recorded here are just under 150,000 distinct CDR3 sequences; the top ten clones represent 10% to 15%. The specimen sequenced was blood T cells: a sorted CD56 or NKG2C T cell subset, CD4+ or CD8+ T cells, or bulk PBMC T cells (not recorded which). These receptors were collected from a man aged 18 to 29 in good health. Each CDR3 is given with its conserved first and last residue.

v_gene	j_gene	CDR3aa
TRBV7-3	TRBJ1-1	CASSLMGNLNTEAFF
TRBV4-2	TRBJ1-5	CASSRNRGDGNQPQHF
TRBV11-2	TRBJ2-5	CASSPVLGSGREETQYF
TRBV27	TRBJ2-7	CASSLQTRTVSYEQYF
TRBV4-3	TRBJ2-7	CASSQDRGGFYEQYF
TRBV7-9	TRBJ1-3	CASSGQAASGNTIYF
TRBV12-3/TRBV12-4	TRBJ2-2	CASGPTFLAGELFF
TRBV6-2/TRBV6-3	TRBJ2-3	CASSYSSSGTASSTDTQYF
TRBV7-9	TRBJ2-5	CASSSRLVAAEETQYF
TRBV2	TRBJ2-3	CASRDDTDVRDTQYF
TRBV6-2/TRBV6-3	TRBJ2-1	CASRSGPYVFF
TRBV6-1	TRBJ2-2	CASTGGQPTNTGELFF
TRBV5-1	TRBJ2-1	CASSLSGRAGKEEQFF
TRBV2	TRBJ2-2	CASSDLAGGRDTGELFF
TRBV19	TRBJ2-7	CASKKGQGSYEQYF
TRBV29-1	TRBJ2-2	CSVVLADNTGELFF
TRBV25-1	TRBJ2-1	CASSGAGGFYNEQFF
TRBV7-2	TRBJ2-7	CASSHRPGQGHSVQYF
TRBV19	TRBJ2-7	CARGRLEGYEQYF
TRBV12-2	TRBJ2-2	CASRLPTLTSPGELFF
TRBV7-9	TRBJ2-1	CASSSMGGTPFGEQFF
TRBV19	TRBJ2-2	CASSIGWQGFDTGELFF
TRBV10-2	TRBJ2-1	CATPATSGSNEQFF
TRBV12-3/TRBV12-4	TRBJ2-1	CASNGLDGGDEQFF
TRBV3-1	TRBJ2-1	CASSQVPSGNNEQFF
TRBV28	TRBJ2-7	CASSPSPSSYEQYF
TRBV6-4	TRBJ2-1	CASSGGIASEQFF
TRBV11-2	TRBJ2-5	CASSLVAGETQETQYF
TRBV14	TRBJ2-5	CASSQEALRGFVETQYF
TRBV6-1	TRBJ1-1	CASGARLQGEAFF
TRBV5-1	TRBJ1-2	CASSPGTANYGYTF
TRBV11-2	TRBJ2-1	CASSSPLIGDEQFF
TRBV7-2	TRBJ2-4	CASSLAGSVKNIQYF
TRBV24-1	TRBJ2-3	CATSDNTRQGQIGDTQYF
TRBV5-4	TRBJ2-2	CASSTRGGGELFF
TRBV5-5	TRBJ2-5	CASSLSGGPYLETQYF
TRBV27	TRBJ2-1	CASSPSSGYGLYNEQFF
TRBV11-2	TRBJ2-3	CASSLGLASTDTQYF
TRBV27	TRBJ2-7	CASSWAGTGVYEQCF
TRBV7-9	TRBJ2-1	CASSFPGWGEQFF
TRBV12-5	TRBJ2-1	CASGFWGEQFF
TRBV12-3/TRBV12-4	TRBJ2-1	CASSFTGGQPGNEQFF
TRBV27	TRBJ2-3	CASSPTSGRAFITQYF
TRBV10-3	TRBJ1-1	CAITPPGDRYLNTEAFF
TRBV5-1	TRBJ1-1	CASSSDMNTEAFF
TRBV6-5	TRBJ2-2	CASSSSAVPRPSGGGNTGELFF
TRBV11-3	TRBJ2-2	CASSPRGTGELFF
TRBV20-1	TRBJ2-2	CSARKLGADLNTGELFF
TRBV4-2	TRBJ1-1	CASSQGPEGEAFF
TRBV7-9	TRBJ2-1	CASSTIEDFRGNEQFF
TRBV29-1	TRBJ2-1	CSVDLSGKGQFF
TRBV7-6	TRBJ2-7	CASSLGGASREQYF
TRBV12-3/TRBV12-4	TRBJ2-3	CASSDQGEEDTQYF
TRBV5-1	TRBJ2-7	CASSLEPPDHYEQYF
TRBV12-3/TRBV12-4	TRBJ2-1	CASTGQISEQFF
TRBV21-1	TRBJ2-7	CASSSLGQGSPYEQYF
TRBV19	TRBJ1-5	CASSITKAEPQHF